A selection of T cell receptor beta chains follows, all from one sample in a study of identical twins. Using its own MiXCR run on the 5' RACE reads, TCRdb lists one record per CDR3 protein. This repertoire shows about 530,000 distinct CDR3 sequences, roughly 15% found once; its top ten account for roughly 0.42%. The same data also went into a second study, on yellow fever vaccine responses in identical twins.

The sample comprised CD4+ T cells sorted from blood. The receptor source for this set is a woman younger than 35 in good health. CDR3s include the opening cysteine and the closing phenylalanine or tryptophan. The order of the fields is clone size, D gene, V gene, J gene, CDR3 DNA, CDR3 protein. A D gene is named only where the DNA matches it firmly. Clone sizes are given selectively: once, few, many, or a class where the clone is expanded.

.	.	TRBV29-1	TRBJ1-3	TGCAGCGTTGAAGATCCGGACATGAGCTCTGGAAACACCATATATTTT	CSVEDPDMSSGNTIYF
.	.	TRBV3-1	TRBJ1-4	TGTGCCAGCAGCCATGGGGAAAAACTGTTTTTT	CASSHGEKLFF
few	.	TRBV7-9	TRBJ1-1	TGTGCCAGCAGCTTTGAGACTGAAGCTTTCTTT	CASSFETEAFF
few	.	TRBV5-1	TRBJ2-3	TGCGCCAGCAGCTTGGGTGGCGGTCCCGGCACAGATACGCAGTATTTT	CASSLGGGPGTDTQYF
.	.	TRBV6-5	TRBJ2-1	TGTGCCAGCATTAAAGAACGGACTATTCAAGGCGACGAGCAGTTCTTC	CASIKERTIQGDEQFF
.	.	TRBV19	TRBJ2-3	TGTGCCAGTAGGACTTTGGCCCACCTCACAGATACGCAGTATTTT	CASRTLAHLTDTQYF
few	.	TRBV5-6	TRBJ1-1	TGTGCCAGCAGCTTGGGGGTCAGCCTGAACACTGAAGCTTTCTTT	CASSLGVSLNTEAFF
many	.	TRBV12-3/TRBV12-4	TRBJ2-1	TGTGCCAGCAGTTTAGCGCTAATAGCGAACCATTACAATGAGCAGTTCTTC	CASSLALIANHYNEQFF
few	.	TRBV12-3/TRBV12-4	TRBJ2-7	TGTGCCAGCAGTTTGTGGGAGAGGACTAACGAGCAGTACTTC	CASSLWERTNEQYF
.	.	TRBV18	TRBJ2-7	TGTGCCAGCTCACCGCCAATACAGAGCAGGGAGCCCTACGAGCAGTACTTC	CASSPPIQSREPYEQYF
many	TRBD1	TRBV12-3/TRBV12-4	TRBJ2-3	TGTGCCAGCAGTTCAGGGACAGGGGGCACAGATACGCAGTATTTT	CASSSGTGGTDTQYF
.	TRBD1	TRBV24-1	TRBJ1-5	TGTGCCACCAGTGATGGGGGACAGAGTGGGGATCAGCCCCAGCATTTT	CATSDGGQSGDQPQHF
.	TRBD1	TRBV5-1	TRBJ1-1	TGCGCCAGCAGCGTAGAGACAGGGGGCTTCACTGAAGCTTTCTTT	CASSVETGGFTEAFF
few	.	TRBV20-1	TRBJ2-3	TGCAGTGCCAGGGGCTTATTCACAGATACGCAGTATTTT	CSARGLFTDTQYF
few	.	TRBV20-1	TRBJ2-5	TGCAGTGCTAGAGATTTTCTCCAGATCCAAGAGACCCAGTACTTC	CSARDFLQIQETQYF
.	.	TRBV20-1	TRBJ2-7	TGCAGTGTACTTAGCGGACCCCTTGAGCAGTACTTC	CSVLSGPLEQYF
few	.	TRBV3-1	TRBJ2-5	TGTGCCAGCAGCCAAAAGGATGGGGCAGAGACCCAGTACTTC	CASSQKDGAETQYF
.	.	TRBV20-1	TRBJ2-1	TGCAGTGCTAGGGACCAGAACTACAATGAGCAGTTCTTC	CSARDQNYNEQFF
many	.	TRBV20-1	TRBJ2-5	TGCAGTGCTACCCCCGGGCAAGAGACCCAGTACTTC	CSATPGQETQYF
.	TRBD2	TRBV28	TRBJ2-5	TGTGCCAGTAAAGGACTAGCGGGCCTCTGGAGGGAGACCCAGTACTTC	CASKGLAGLWRETQYF
few	.	TRBV29-1	TRBJ2-1	TGCAGCTCCAGCCAAGGTGGGGTTTGGTACAATGAGCAGTTCTTC	CSSSQGGVWYNEQFF
.	.	TRBV12-3/TRBV12-4	TRBJ2-5	TGTGCCAGCAGTTTACAGCTAGACTACCAAGAGACCCAGTACTTC	CASSLQLDYQETQYF
.	TRBD1	TRBV12-3/TRBV12-4	TRBJ2-7	TGTGCCAGCAGTTTGACAGGGGAACTACGGTACGAGCAGTACTTC	CASSLTGELRYEQYF
few	.	TRBV7-8	TRBJ2-4	TGTGCCAGCAGCTTCGGGGAACCCAAAAACATTCAGTACTTC	CASSFGEPKNIQYF
few	.	TRBV11-1	TRBJ1-1	TGTGCCAGCAGCTTTATTGGCAAGGAATGGGGCCTGAACACTGAAGCTTTCTTT	CASSFIGKEWGLNTEAFF
.	.	TRBV7-9	TRBJ2-4	TGTGCCAGCAGCTTAGTCGAGAACATTCAGTACTTC	CASSLVENIQYF
.	.	TRBV4-1	TRBJ1-5	TGCGCCAGCAGCCAAGTGGGGTCCCGCGGTCAGCCCCAGCATTTT	CASSQVGSRGQPQHF
.	.	TRBV6-1	TRBJ2-3	TGTGCCACTCGAAGGGGGAGGTGGGATACGCAGTATTTT	CATRRGRWDTQYF
.	TRBD1	TRBV6-5	TRBJ1-1	TGTGCCAGCAGTTCCCGGGACAGGCGCCTAGTCGCTGAAGCTTTCTTT	CASSSRDRRLVAEAFF
few	.	TRBV12-3/TRBV12-4	TRBJ1-2	TGTGCCAGCAGTACCGGGACACTTTATGGCTACACCTTC	CASSTGTLYGYTF
few	TRBD1	TRBV12-3/TRBV12-4	TRBJ1-2	TGTGCCAGCAGCTCACAACAGGGGGCGCGGATGGGTGGCTACACCTTC	CASSSQQGARMGGYTF
.	TRBD2	TRBV12-3/TRBV12-4	TRBJ2-5	TGTGCCAGCAGTTTAACGAGTAGCGGGGGGGCAAAGACCCAGTACTTC	CASSLTSSGGAKTQYF
.	.	TRBV28	TRBJ2-7	TGTGCCAGCAGCTCGACTGGGCAAGGGAATATCTACGAGCAGTACTTC	CASSSTGQGNIYEQYF
.	.	TRBV5-1	TRBJ2-5	TGCGCCAGCAGCTCCGGACTTTCTGGGGAGACCCAGTACTTC	CASSSGLSGETQYF
few	.	TRBV5-1	TRBJ2-5	TGCGCCAGCAGCTTGGGGGTGAAGTCCGGGGAGACCCAGTACTTC	CASSLGVKSGETQYF
.	TRBD2	TRBV15	TRBJ2-3	TGTGCCACCAGCAGAGTGAGGAGCGGGGGCGGCGGAGATACGCAGTATTTT	CATSRVRSGGGGDTQYF
.	TRBD1	TRBV5-1	TRBJ1-1	TGCGCCAGCAGCCCGGACAGGGGCCTAGTTCGGATCACTGAAGCTTTCTTT	CASSPDRGLVRITEAFF
few	.	TRBV28	TRBJ2-7	TGTGCCAGCAGTTTAGAGGGGCCCACCTACGAGCAGTACTTC	CASSLEGPTYEQYF
few	.	TRBV16	TRBJ1-1	TGTGCCAGCAGCCCTGACATCGGCGCTTTCTTT	CASSPDIGAFF
.	TRBD1	TRBV5-1	TRBJ1-1	TGCGCCAGCAGCTTTCAGGGGGCTGTGACTGAAGCTTTCTTT	CASSFQGAVTEAFF
few	.	TRBV15	TRBJ2-1	TGTGCCACCAGCAGAGATAGGAGCTACAATGAGCAGTTCTTC	CATSRDRSYNEQFF
.	.	TRBV20-1	TRBJ2-7	TGCAGTGCTAGAGATTCCGCGAGGGGCGAGCAGTACTTC	CSARDSARGEQYF
.	.	TRBV9	TRBJ2-1	TGTGCCAGCAGCGGGAGGACCGACAATGAGCAGTTCTTC	CASSGRTDNEQFF
.	TRBD2	TRBV11-2	TRBJ2-2	TGTGCCAGCAGCCAGACTAGCGGGGGCCCAACAACCACCGGGGAGCTGTTTTTT	CASSQTSGGPTTTGELFF
few	TRBD1	TRBV20-1	TRBJ1-4	TGCAGTGCTCCGGACAGGGGTAATGAAAAACTGTTTTTT	CSAPDRGNEKLFF
.	.	TRBV5-1	TRBJ2-2	TGCGCCAGCAGCCCAAGCAGAAACACGGGTCCCGGGGAGCTGTTTTTT	CASSPSRNTGPGELFF
few	TRBD1	TRBV28	TRBJ2-7	TGTGCCAGCAGCTTAGACAGGGGGCGATACGAGCAGTACTTC	CASSLDRGRYEQYF
few	TRBD2	TRBV7-8	TRBJ2-7	TGTGCCAGCAGCTTAGCCGCTAGCGGGAGTTACGAGCAGTACTTC	CASSLAASGSYEQYF
few	TRBD1	TRBV3-1	TRBJ2-3	TGTGCCAGCAGCCAAAGGGGGCCGGATACGCAGTATTTT	CASSQRGPDTQYF
few	TRBD2	TRBV20-1	TRBJ2-7	TGCAGTGCTAGAGGTCTAGCGGGAGGGCAGGAGCAGTACTTC	CSARGLAGGQEQYF